This T cell receptor (delta chain) came from a study of Vδ1+ human thymocytes. Points from the study as a whole: The authors advised highly purified populations and single-cell validation. Thymic TRG and TRD repertoires appeared highly polyclonal. Unlike peripheral blood Vdelta1+ controls, thymic delta-chain sequences included about 20% Vdelta2 and few Vdelta3.

This CDR3 comprises 23 residues. V shed 2 bases, J shed 0 bases, and the junction held 21 bases outside the gene matches. Germline CDR1 is TSWWSYY and CDR2 is QGS. In the case of this clone: Its antigen is unknown.

The template was reverse-transcribed extracted RNA. The CDR3 regions were amplified by multiplex PCR from V-gene primers to a constant-region primer. TCRdb re-called clones from the multiplex PCR reads using CATT. The data show more than 45,000 delta-chain clones, over 13% seen once. Thymocytes were sorted as CD3+ TCRVdelta1+ TCRVdelta2- after alphabeta T cell depletion. Vdelta1+ thymocyte sorts reached between roughly 96% and 99.6% purity. The receptor was derived from a girl under two years old who had congenital heart surgery. The chain couples TRDV1 to TRDJ1, with 13 bases matching TRDD3. The sample consisted of Vdelta1+ gamma-delta thymocytes from the thymus. Subset here: FACS-sorted CD3+ TCRalphabeta- TCRVdelta1+ TCRVdelta2- thymocytes. The CDR3 sequence: CALGEKTPPYWGIRVSYTDKLIF. Written as DNA, the CDR3 is TGTGCTCTTGGGGAAAAAACCCCCCCGTACTGGGGGATACGCGTATCCTACACCGATAAACTCATCTTT.